Listed below are T cell receptor beta chains from one sample, sequenced in a study of early stage breast cancer tumors. Sequenced by immunoSEQ multiplex PCR; TCRdb stores in-frame clones only, minus some. The sample lists nearly 25,000 clones, 65% to 70% occurring once. Sequencing was carried out using breast tumor tissue. The receptors stem from a person in their sixties with breast cancer. Both conserved end residues are trimmed from each CDR3. The order of the fields is CDR3 protein, clone size, V gene. Clone size is not always given. Where it is, it says once, few, many or a class for expanded clones.

ASSRGMGDQETQY,-,TRBV7-9
ASSQEDYHEQY,-,TRBV5-4
ASSLVSSSGLPSTDTQY,-,TRBV5-1
ASSRAGGTYEQY,once,TRBV7-2
ASSFRRENTGELF,-,TRBV5-1
ASSVGGLGTGGYNEQF,-,TRBV9
ASSSLGLAGETQY,-,TRBV27
ASSEGGGTGTQY,-,TRBV6-4
ASSGTGTLNTEAF,-,TRBV11-1
ASSPTGRKTGELF,-,TRBV18
ASRPGTGVTEAF,few,TRBV19
ASSFSPGASRDTQY,few,TRBV6-5
ASSPTSGRPYEQY,few,TRBV7-2
ASSPGGVSSRGKLF,-,TRBV7-2
ASSPGDFQETQY,medium-sized,TRBV18
ASSEYGGGQPQH,few,TRBV25-1
ASSGSWHSYEQY,-,TRBV2
AWDRDYYGYT,-,TRBV30
ASSSPGAYGYT,-,TRBV5-4
ASTGQPSGNTIY,-,TRBV2
SVETQGANYGYT,once,TRBV29-1
ASSLEHGTLNTGELF,-,TRBV7-3
ASSLEAGERETQY,-,TRBV7-6
ASSSPGRGKETQY,once,TRBV5-4
PLRRSWGGGGYT,few,TRBV10-1
ASSLFQGAGGYT,-,TRBV11-2
ASSQDAGYTEAF,few,TRBV4-3
SAGLAGGSYNEQF,few,TRBV29-1
ASSDGAQIGNTIY,-,TRBV25-1
ATSFRSGSPAYEQY,-,TRBV15
ASSRNRGLSDTQY,-,TRBV5-4
AWSPGIGNQPQH,few,TRBV30